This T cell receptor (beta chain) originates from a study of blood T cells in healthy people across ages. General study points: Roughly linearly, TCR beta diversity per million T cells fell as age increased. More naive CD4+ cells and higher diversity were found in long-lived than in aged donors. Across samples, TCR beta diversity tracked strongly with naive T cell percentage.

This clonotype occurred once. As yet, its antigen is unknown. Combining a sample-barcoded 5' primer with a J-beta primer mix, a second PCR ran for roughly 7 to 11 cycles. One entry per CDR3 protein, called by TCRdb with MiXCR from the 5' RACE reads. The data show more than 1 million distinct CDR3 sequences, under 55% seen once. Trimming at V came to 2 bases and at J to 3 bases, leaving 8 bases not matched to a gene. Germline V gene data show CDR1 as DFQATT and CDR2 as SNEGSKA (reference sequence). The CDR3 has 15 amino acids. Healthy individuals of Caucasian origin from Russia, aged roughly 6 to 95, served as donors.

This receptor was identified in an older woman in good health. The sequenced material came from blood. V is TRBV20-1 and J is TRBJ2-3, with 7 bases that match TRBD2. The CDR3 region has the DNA TGCAGTGCTAGAAGAAACCTAGCGGAAACAGATACGCAGTATTTT. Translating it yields CSARRNLAETDTQYF.